Sequencing of this T cell receptor beta chain was carried out in a study of blood T cells in healthy people across ages. Study background: Capture by template switching was about one barcoded beta molecule per two T cells. Broader study findings: Among long-lived donors, naive CD4+ cells were more numerous and diversity higher than in aged donors. Investigators treated diversity estimates from one million T cells as underestimates.

This clonotype was detected once. Its antigen is still unknown. The CDR3 has 13 residues. Germline V gene data show CDR1 as SGHRS and CDR2 as YFSETQ. A second PCR of about 6 to 11 cycles used a sample-barcoded 5' primer and a J-beta primer mix. In TCRdb, the 5' RACE reads were re-called with MiXCR into one record per CDR3 protein. The table records around 500,000 distinct CDR3 sequences, roughly 43% of them present only once. The chain carries TRBV5-1 and TRBJ2-5, with D hard to call. The DNA end favors TRBJ2-7, so the J call may be wrong. This sequence was found in an older man in good health. The sequencing input was blood. The CDR3 reads CASSPDGLDEQYF. CDR3 in DNA: TGCGCCAGCAGCCCGGACGGGCTTGACGAGCAGTACTTC.